This T cell receptor (beta chain) was captured in a study of T-cell memory formation after mild COVID-19. Study outcomes and limitations: Still unconfirmed is whether the second-wave clones peaking on day 37 recognized SARS-CoV-2.

As to this clonotype: The antigen remains unidentified.

TCRdb ran MiXCR on the 5' RACE reads and lists one entry per CDR3 protein. The repertoire holds fewer than 300,000 distinct CDR3 sequences, 16% seen once, with approximately 20% in the top ten. Deletions cut 4 bases from V and 8 bases from J, with 11 bases between. The CDR3 covers 12 residues. The source material was PBMCs or a T cell subset sorted from them (not recorded which). This sequence originates from a young man who had mild COVID-19 (a few samples of this study predate the infection). Cell type and time point are not known. The chain uses TRBV12-3 or TRBV12-4 and TRBJ1-2; D is unclear. The CDR3 protein is CASSYGRRGYTF. In DNA, the CDR3 is TGTGCCAGCAGTTATGGACGGAGAGGCTACACCTTC.